The text below deals with one T cell receptor beta chain. This receptor's antigen is unknown. No base qualities exist here, and no much larger clone lies one base off it. Whole blood was collected in K2EDTA tubes by collaborating institutions according to the institutions' own protocols. For TCRbeta analysis, collaborator samples were shipped as frozen whole blood, as isolated PBMCs, or as DNA extracted from either sample type. The immunoSEQ Assay, a bias-controlled multiplex PCR, was used to amplify TCRbeta CDR3 regions from genomic DNA. The original methods were these. Within the assay, amplification of reference gene primers was used to estimate how many nucleated cells each sample contained. Sequence reads were collapsed and filtered to measure the absolute abundance of every unique TCRbeta CDR3 rearrangement. For each sample, productive Simpson clonality was calculated by taking the square root of Simpson's diversity index across productive rearrangements. Sourced from immuneACCESS, this table was stored by TCRdb with only in-frame sequences that have V and J called. A share of the clones is absent; for the studies checked, an unresolved V gene accounts for under half, and the remainder has no known explanation. The V and J calls and clone size are taken from that table; D and trimming were inferred from the DNA. Present in this sample are a few hundred thousand clones, 86% of which were seen just once. The ten largest clones capture 2% to 2.5% of the sample.

These data originate in a study of blood T cell repertoires in COVID-19 (dated by TCRdb to the early 2020s). Describing the broader study: Samples from collaborators originated in the United States, Italy and Spain and spanned both the acute and convalescent phases of COVID-19. The prospective study material was composed of cDNA or gDNA derived from T cells, B-cell-depleted T cells, or PBMCs. Deeply sampled blood TCRbeta repertoires from subjects exposed to, actively infected with, or recovered from COVID-19 were included in the dataset. A de-identified subject ID, COVID-19 status, age in years and sex were almost always included in the sample metadata. HLA class I and class II types, where available, came from metadata supplied by the sample provider rather than from assay-based typing. The repertoires were released in a freely available public database meant as a resource for research on the immune response to SARS-CoV-2. The samples were drawn from the first 160 participants of the ongoing ImmuneRACE study and from some 1,300 subjects provided by 6 global collaborators. Beyond this particular receptor, the publication reports: How much clinical and demographic metadata was included differed by source and by participant, and the metadata was provided uncurated.

The germline V gene (reference sequence) yields LNHDA for CDR1 and SQIVND for CDR2. The CDR3 covers 14 residues, taking in both the cysteine and the phenylalanine. Only the CDR3 portion is preserved as DNA: 42 bases, with reading frame beginning at the first base. V gives up 3 bases and J gives up 5 bases, and the segment between their germline ends measures 11 bases. The sequence came from a woman aged 50 to 60 with acute or convalescent COVID-19. Recombination connected TRBV19 to TRBJ1-5; the D gene is perhaps TRBD1, from 5 matching bases. The sequenced material came from peripheral blood. CDR3 sequence: CASSMGQEYQPQHF. The nucleotides are TGTGCCAGTAGTATGGGGCAGGAGTATCAGCCCCAGCATTTT. Reference TRBV19 and TRBJ1-5 proteins supply the regions before and after the CDR3; the full variable domain is: DGGITQSPKYLFRKEGQNVTLSCEQNLNHDAMYWYRQDPGQGLRLIYYSQIVNDFQKGDIAEGYSVSREKKESFPLTVTSAQKNPTAFYLCASSMGQEYQPQHFGDGTRLSIL.